The 2 T cell receptor beta chains below all came from one sample that was sequenced in a study of cytomegalovirus exposure and HLA in healthy donors. Amplification used 60 Vbeta primers and 13 Jbeta primers. Sequenced by immunoSEQ multiplex PCR; TCRdb stores in-frame clones only, minus some. The sample lists more than 85,000 clones, under 85% occurring once. Sequencing used PBMCs. These receptors were obtained from a young man in good health and CMV-seronegative.

J is TRBJ1-5 and V is TRBV19; D might be TRBD1 (6 bases). V was clipped by 3 bases and J by 4 bases, with 13 bases between them. CDR1 and CDR2 from the germline V gene are LNHDA and SQIVND (reference sequence). This CDR3 comprises 15 residues. This CDR3 reads CASSINREPNQPQHF. CDR3 coding DNA: TGTGCCAGTAGTATCAACAGGGAGCCAAATCAGCCCCAGCATTTT.

This clone occurred a few times. The chain combines TRBV7-2 with TRBJ2-5; perhaps TRBD2 as D (5 bases). Trimming pared 5 bases from V and 5 bases from J, leaving 21 bases between. Germline V gene data show CDR1 as SGHTA and CDR2 as FQGNSA. The CDR3 consists of 16 residues. This CDR3 is CASSQGLQEIVETQYF. DNA for the CDR3: TGTGCCAGCAGCCAAGGACTGCAGGAAATCGTGGAGACCCAGTACTTC.